This TCR beta chain emerged from a study of CD8+CD57+ T cells in acquired aplastic anemia. Study background: CD4+ and CD8+ cells, once sorted, gave DNA averaging about 3 ug.

In regard to this clonotype: What it recognizes is unknown.

The TCR beta profiling, which covered VDJ combination and CDR3 sequence, was carried out using genomic DNA as the template. TCRdb passed the reads through MiXCR, listing each CDR3 protein once. The data contain 150,000 to 200,000 distinct CDR3 sequences, under 70% of them singletons. Study conclusions and caveats: Patients and controls had CD8+ Simpson's diversity values that were not significantly distinct.

V was cut by 3 bases and J by 6 bases, with 16 bases left in between. This CDR3 is 14 amino acids long. CDR1 and CDR2 from the germline V gene are SGHRS and YFSETQ. Sequencing was performed on sorted CD4+, CD8+, or CD8+CD57+ T cells (not recorded which) from PBMCs. The clonotype was recovered from a human donor with severe aplastic anemia or a healthy control (not recorded which). The V and J genes are TRBV5-1 and TRBJ2-7; a weak D match, TRBD1 (5 bases). The CDR3 loop is CASSSIAGFGEQYF. CDR3 in DNA: TGCGCCAGCAGCTCGATCGCAGGGTTCGGCGAGCAGTACTTC.